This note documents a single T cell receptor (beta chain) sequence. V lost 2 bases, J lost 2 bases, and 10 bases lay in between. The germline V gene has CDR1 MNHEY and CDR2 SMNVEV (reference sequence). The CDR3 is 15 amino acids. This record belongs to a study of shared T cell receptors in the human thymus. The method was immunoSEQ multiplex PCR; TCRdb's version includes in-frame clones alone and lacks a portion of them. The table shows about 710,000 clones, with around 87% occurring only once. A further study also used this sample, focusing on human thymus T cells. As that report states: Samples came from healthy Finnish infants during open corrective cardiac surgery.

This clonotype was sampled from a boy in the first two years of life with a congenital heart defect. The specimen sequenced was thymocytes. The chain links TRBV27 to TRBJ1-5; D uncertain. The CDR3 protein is CASSLRHGGNQPQHF. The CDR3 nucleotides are TGTGCCAGCAGTTTAAGGCACGGGGGCAATCAGCCCCAGCATTTT.